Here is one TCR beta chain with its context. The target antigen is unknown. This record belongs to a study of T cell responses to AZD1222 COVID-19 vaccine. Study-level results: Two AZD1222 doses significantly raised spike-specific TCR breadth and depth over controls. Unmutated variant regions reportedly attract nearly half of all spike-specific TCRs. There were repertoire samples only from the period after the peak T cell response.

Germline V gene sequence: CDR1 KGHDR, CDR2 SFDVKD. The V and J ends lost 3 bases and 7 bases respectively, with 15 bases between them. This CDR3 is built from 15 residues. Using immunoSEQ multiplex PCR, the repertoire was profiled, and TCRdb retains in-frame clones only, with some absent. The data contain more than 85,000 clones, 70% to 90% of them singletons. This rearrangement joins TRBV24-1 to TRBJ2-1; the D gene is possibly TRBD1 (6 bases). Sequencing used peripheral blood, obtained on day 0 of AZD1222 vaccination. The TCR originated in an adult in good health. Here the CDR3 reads CATSDVSRDTNEQFF. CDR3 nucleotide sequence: TGTGCCACCAGTGATGTGAGCCGGGACACAAATGAGCAGTTCTTC.